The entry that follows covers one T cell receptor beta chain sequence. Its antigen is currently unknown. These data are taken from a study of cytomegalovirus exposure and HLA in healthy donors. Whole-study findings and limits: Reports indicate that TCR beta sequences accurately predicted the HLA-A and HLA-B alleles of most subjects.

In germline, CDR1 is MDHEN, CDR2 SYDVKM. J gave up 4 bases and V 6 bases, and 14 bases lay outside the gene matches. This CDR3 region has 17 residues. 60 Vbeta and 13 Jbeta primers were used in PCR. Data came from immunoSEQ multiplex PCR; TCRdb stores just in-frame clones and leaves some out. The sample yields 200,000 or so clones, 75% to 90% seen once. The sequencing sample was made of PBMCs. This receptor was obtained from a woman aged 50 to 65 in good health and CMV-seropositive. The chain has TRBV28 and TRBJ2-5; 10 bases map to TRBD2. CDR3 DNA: TGTGCCAGCAGCTCCCTCATCCTAGCGGGAGTCGTAGAGACCCAGTACTTC. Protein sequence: CASSSLILAGVVETQYF.